A selection of T cell receptor beta chains follows, all from one sample in a study of cytotoxic CD8 clonotypes in ibrutinib-treated CLL. Some clones are missing from TCRdb's copy, which holds only in-frame ones; the method was immunoSEQ multiplex PCR. Of almost 250,000 clones in the sample, 70% were seen once. The source was PBMCs, collected after 24 months of ibrutinib treatment. The source is a human donor with chronic lymphocytic leukemia. Both conserved end residues are trimmed from each CDR3.

j_call: TRBJ2-5
v_call: TRBV19
cdr3_aa: ASSIEDRGRETQY

j_call: TRBJ2-7
v_call: TRBV5-1
cdr3_aa: ASSLDGGLAGIYEQY

j_call: TRBJ2-2
v_call: TRBV5-4
cdr3_aa: ASSLVRAGTGELF

j_call: TRBJ2-5
v_call: TRBV7-3
cdr3_aa: ASSTTGDQETQY

j_call: TRBJ2-3
v_call: TRBV6-5
cdr3_aa: ASSYGGWATDTQY

j_call: TRBJ1-5
v_call: TRBV27
cdr3_aa: ASSLWRGQPQH

j_call: TRBJ2-1
v_call: TRBV18
cdr3_aa: ASSPSNEQF

j_call: TRBJ1-1
v_call: TRBV11-2
cdr3_aa: ASSFGGRDRTEAF

j_call: TRBJ2-7
v_call: TRBV9
cdr3_aa: ASSSEPQGPWQY

j_call: TRBJ2-7
v_call: TRBV7-2
cdr3_aa: ASSVMGTTYEQY

j_call: TRBJ2-2
v_call: TRBV11-1
cdr3_aa: ASSPPNTGELF

j_call: TRBJ1-1
v_call: TRBV7-6
cdr3_aa: ASSPRPALNTEAF

j_call: TRBJ1-5
v_call: TRBV6-5
cdr3_aa: ASSYSSTLEQPQH

j_call: TRBJ1-1
v_call: TRBV11-2
cdr3_aa: ASSPTGEGEAF

j_call: TRBJ2-4
v_call: TRBV9
cdr3_aa: ASSAQGVNIQY

j_call: TRBJ2-3
v_call: TRBV7-2
cdr3_aa: ASSLQGDTQY

j_call: TRBJ2-7
v_call: TRBV6-5
cdr3_aa: ASSYSQKPYEQY

j_call: TRBJ2-7
v_call: TRBV9
cdr3_aa: ASSEGGDYEQY

j_call: TRBJ1-5
v_call: TRBV5-6
cdr3_aa: ASSLTGQPQH

j_call: TRBJ1-5
v_call: TRBV18
cdr3_aa: ASSPTLAGGHQPQH

j_call: TRBJ2-1
v_call: TRBV6-5
cdr3_aa: ASTPRGVYNEQF

j_call: TRBJ1-2
v_call: TRBV5-8
cdr3_aa: ASSLGSYGYT